A selection of T cell receptor beta chains follows, all from one sample in a study of blood T cell repertoires in COVID-19. Method: immunoSEQ multiplex PCR; TCRdb's copy keeps in-frame clones and lacks some. There are fewer than 200,000 clones in the sample; about 78% occur only once, and around 15% lies in the top ten. The sequencing sample was made of PBMCs or T cells enriched from blood (not recorded which). Every receptor here comes from a woman in her fifties or sixties who had recovered from COVID-19. CDR3s leave out the opening cysteine and the closing phenylalanine or tryptophan. The order of the fields is V gene, CDR3 protein.

V gene: TRBV7-2
CDR3 protein: ASSPRTGHTEAF

V gene: TRBV11-3
CDR3 protein: ASSLGAGLTGELF

V gene: TRBV20-1
CDR3 protein: SARGTGGQY

V gene: TRBV7-9
CDR3 protein: ASSRDRLNTEAF

V gene: TRBV18
CDR3 protein: ASSPSGTTHTQY

V gene: TRBV2
CDR3 protein: ASGSSRALRAELF

V gene: TRBV7-3
CDR3 protein: ASSLFAGVDTQY

V gene: TRBV30
CDR3 protein: AWSPQGAAEAF

V gene: TRBV9
CDR3 protein: ASSVVSDTQY

V gene: TRBV29-1
CDR3 protein: SSSGAGLTF

V gene: TRBV12-3/TRBV12-4
CDR3 protein: ASQGMNTEAF

V gene: TRBV7-2
CDR3 protein: ASSLGSGRSDTQY

V gene: TRBV7-3
CDR3 protein: ASSHRVRETQY

V gene: TRBV24-1
CDR3 protein: ATLGTILNYEQY